The next 11 T cell receptor beta chains were all read from a single sample in a study of spatial heterogeneity in lung cancer (dated by TCRdb to about 2019). The sample's time point label, decoded: sample taken at primary tumor resection. Library creation used 5' RACE. Sequencing instrument: NextSeq 500. In-frame beta chains were kept once TCRdb had trimmed the public reads at Q25 with fastp and called clones with MiXCR. All rows with the same CDR3 protein become a single entry with the most common DNA and genes. Within this sample are thousands of distinct CDR3 sequences, with more than 8.5% of them counted one time only. Clones ranked in the top ten supply around a fifth of the sample. Sample: normal lung tissue next to the tumor, taken at surgery. These receptors all come from a female donor with early-stage non-small cell lung cancer.

By share, this clonotype ranks as large (0.1 to 1%). The chain employs TRBV12-3 or TRBV12-4 and TRBJ2-2, with D tentatively TRBD1 (5 bases). V was trimmed by 0 bases and J by 6 bases, leaving 11 bases between them. The CDR3 runs 15 residues. In DNA form, the CDR3 reads TGTGCCAGCAGTTTAGCGCAAGGGGCCGCCGGGGAGCTGTTTTTT. Its protein product is CASSLAQGAAGELFF.

This clonotype is classed as medium-sized. The chain uses TRBV27 and TRBJ1-5, with D perhaps matching TRBD1 (5 bases). CDR3 length: 14 residues. The V end lost 1 base, the J end lost 6 bases, and 10 bases lay between the germline ends. Looked up from germline, CDR1 is MNHEY and CDR2 is SMNVEV (reference sequence). The CDR3 DNA is TGTGCCAGCAGTTTATGGGGGGAGGGTCAGCCCCAGCATTTT. Amino acids: CASSLWGEGQPQHF.

This clonotype counts as medium-sized. The rearrangement joins TRBV6-2 or TRBV6-3 to TRBJ1-1; D unresolved. In germline, CDR1 is MNHEY, CDR2 SVGEGT. V gave up 7 bases and J gave up 1 base, with 13 bases separating them. The CDR3 has 14 residues. CDR3: CASTPSWGNTEAFF. The CDR3 DNA follows: TGTGCCAGCACTCCAAGTTGGGGGAACACTGAAGCTTTCTTT.

This clonotype was counted at least ten times. The chain joins TRBV6-5 to TRBJ2-7; TRBD2 aligns across 7 bases. The junction had 2 bases not matched to a gene; V was cut back by 5 bases and J by 1 base. The CDR3 has 13 residues. Germline values: CDR1 MNHEY, CDR2 SVGAGI. CDR3 sequence reads: CASSRGESYEQYV. CDR3 in DNA: TGTGCCAGCAGTCGGGGGGAGTCCTACGAGCAGTACGTC.

This clonotype turned up a few times. The CDR3 sequence: CASSSQGGITGELFF. CDR3 DNA sequence: TGTGCCAGCAGCTCCCAGGGGGGTATCACCGGGGAGCTGTTTTTT. V is TRBV2 and J is TRBJ2-2; a weak D match, TRBD1 (7 bases). This CDR3 has 15 amino acids. Germline CDR1 and CDR2: SNHLY and FYNNEI. V lost 6 bases to trimming and J lost 4 bases, with 15 bases between them.

In this sample, this clonotype is medium-sized. The CDR3 protein is CASSVAVEGEQFF. The CDR3 DNA follows: TGTGCCAGCAGCGTAGCGGTAGAGGGTGAGCAGTTCTTC. This chain links TRBV9 with TRBJ2-1; TRBD2 is a possible D gene (5 bases). CDR1 and CDR2 (germline): SGDLS, YYNGEE. Trimming removed 0 bases at V and 9 bases at J, with 10 bases between. This CDR3 is 13 amino acids long. Variable domain in full (rest from reference TRBV9 and TRBJ2-1): DSGVTQTPKHLITATGQRVTLRCSPRSGDLSVYWYQQSLDQGLQFLIQYYNGEERAKGNILERFSAQQFPDLHSELNLSSLELGDSALYFCASSVAVEGEQFFGPGTRLTVL.

This clonotype ranks as medium-sized. The V gene is TRBV4-2, the J gene TRBJ2-5; no clear D. This CDR3 spans 13 amino acids. Germline V gene sequence: CDR1 LGHNA, CDR2 YNFKEQ. Trimming took 1 base from V and 9 from J, leaving 12 bases between them. This chain's CDR3 is CASSQVGQSSQYF. The CDR3 DNA follows: TGTGCCAGCAGCCAAGTTGGGCAGAGCTCCCAGTACTTC.

In this sample, this clonotype is large. The chain has TRBV11-1 and TRBJ2-2; D is possibly TRBD1 or TRBD2 (5 bases each). The CDR3 is 15 residues long. From germline, CDR1 is SGHAT and CDR2 FQDESV (reference sequence). The V end was cut by 6 bases, the J end by 4 bases, with 15 bases between. CDR3 nucleotide sequence: TGTGCCAGCAGGCTCGGGGCCGCGTCCACCGGGGAGCTGTTTTTT. Translation gives CASRLGAASTGELFF.

This clonotype is categorized as medium-sized. CDR3: CSANKPGLAVYEQYF. In DNA form, the CDR3 reads TGCAGTGCTAATAAGCCGGGACTAGCTGTCTACGAGCAGTACTTC. The chain combines TRBV20-1 with TRBJ2-7; the match to TRBD2 covers 9 bases. V shed 4 bases, J shed 3 bases, and the junction held 10 bases outside the gene matches. Germline loops: CDR1 DFQATT, CDR2 SNEGSKA (reference sequence). The CDR3 loop spans 15 amino acids.

This clonotype was observed many times. The V and J genes are TRBV20-1 and TRBJ2-4; maybe TRBD1 (6 bases). The CDR3 has 17 amino acids. Per the germline V gene, CDR1 is DFQATT and CDR2 is SNEGSKA (reference sequence). V lost 3 bases to trimming and J lost 0 bases, with 18 bases between them. The CDR3 sequence: CSARTLAGVLAKNIQYF. In nucleotides, the CDR3 is TGCAGTGCTAGGACTCTCGCAGGGGTGTTAGCCAAAAACATTCAGTACTTC.

By its share, this clonotype is large. The rearrangement links TRBV20-1 to TRBJ2-1; 10 bases are a match to TRBD2. The CDR3 length is 14 residues. Germline loops: CDR1 DFQATT, CDR2 SNEGSKA (reference sequence). J was trimmed by 8 bases and V by 2 bases; bases with no gene match: 6. This CDR3 is CSARLAGVGYEQFF. DNA of the CDR3: TGCAGTGCTAGACTAGCGGGAGTAGGCTATGAGCAGTTCTTC.